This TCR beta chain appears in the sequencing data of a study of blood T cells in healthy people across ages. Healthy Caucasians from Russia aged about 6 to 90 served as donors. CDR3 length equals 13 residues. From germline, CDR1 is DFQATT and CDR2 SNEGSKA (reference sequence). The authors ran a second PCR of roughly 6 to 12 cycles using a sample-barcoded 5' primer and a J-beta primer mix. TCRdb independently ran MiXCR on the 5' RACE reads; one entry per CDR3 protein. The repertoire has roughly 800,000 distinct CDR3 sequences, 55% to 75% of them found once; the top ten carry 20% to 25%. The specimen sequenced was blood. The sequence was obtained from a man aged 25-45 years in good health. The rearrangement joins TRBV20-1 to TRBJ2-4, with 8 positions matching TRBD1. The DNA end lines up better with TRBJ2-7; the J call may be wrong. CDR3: CSANRGIRSEQYF. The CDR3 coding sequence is TGCAGTGCCAACAGGGGGATCCGAAGCGAGCAGTACTTC.